This T cell receptor (beta chain) was documented in a study of identical twins. TCRdb ran MiXCR on the 5' RACE reads and lists one entry per CDR3 protein. The sample has under 1 million distinct CDR3 sequences, around 12% seen once. Points from the study as a whole: Insertions were reduced in abundant cord blood beta clonotypes but not in memory repertoires. The conclusions drew on cross-sectional statistical analysis instead of tracking the same donors.

The V gene end was trimmed by 3 bases and the J gene end by 6 bases; junction bases not matched to a gene: 7. The CDR3 length is 15 residues. CDR1 is SGHRS, CDR2 YFSETQ, per germline. Only healthy Caucasians were enrolled as donors. Comment on this clonotype: What it binds is not known.

These data were likewise used in another study, on yellow fever vaccine responses in identical twins. That paper adds: Reportedly, the T cell response mounted by twins to vaccine seemed partly convergent, partly personalized.

The rearrangement uses TRBV5-1 and TRBJ1-5, with 9 bases that match TRBD1. Sequenced sample: PBMCs. The sequence came from a woman between 18 and 29 years old in good health. CDR3 sequence (DNA): TGCGCCAGCAGCTCGGGGGACAGGGTGGGTCAGCCCCAGCATTTT. It is translated as CASSSGDRVGQPQHF.